The 23 T cell receptor beta chains below all came from one sample that was sequenced in a study of T cell repertoires in cytomegalovirus infection. In TCRdb, the reads were re-called with MiXCR into one record per CDR3 protein. The sample lists 680,000 or so distinct CDR3 sequences, less than 40% occurring once. What was sequenced was PBMCs. These receptors all come from a human donor in good health (CMV status not recorded). Some clones in this sample may be carry-over from other donors' samples.

This chain connects TRBV6-1 to TRBJ1-1; D is perhaps TRBD1 (5 bases). The CDR3 runs to 15 residues. Between the trimmed V and J ends, which lost 7 bases and 3 bases, there was a span of 18 bases. CDR1 is MNHNS, CDR2 SASEGT, per germline. CDR3 sequence: CASTPGGGWDTEAFF. The CDR3 bases are TGTGCCAGCACCCCGGGGGGGGGTTGGGACACTGAAGCTTTCTTT.

This clonotype was seen ten or more times. The J gene is TRBJ1-1, the V gene TRBV7-6; 9 nucleotides agree with TRBD1. The length of the CDR3 is 15 residues. The V and J ends lost 4 bases and 11 bases, in that order; junction bases with no gene match: 14. Germline V gene sequence: CDR1 SGHVS, CDR2 FNYEAQ. The CDR3: CASSSKTGTGYPAFF. CDR3 coding DNA: TGTGCCAGCAGCTCCAAAACCGGGACAGGGTACCCTGCTTTCTTT.

This clonotype was recorded once. CDR3 loop: CSLGRGTQYQETQYF. In DNA form, the CDR3 reads TGCAGCCTTGGGAGGGGGACACAGTACCAAGAGACCCAGTACTTC. The rearrangement uses TRBV29-1 and TRBJ2-5; possibly TRBD2 for D (7 bases). The CDR3 runs 15 residues. V lost 8 bases to trimming and J lost 0 bases, with 19 bases between them. CDR1 and CDR2 from the germline V gene are SQVTM and ANQGSEA.

The rearrangement uses TRBV6-2 or TRBV6-3 and TRBJ1-4; D perhaps matches TRBD1 (5 bases). V lost 6 bases and J 0 bases, leaving 20 bases between the germline ends. CDR1 and CDR2 from the germline V gene are MNHEY and SVGEGT. There are 18 residues in the CDR3. The CDR3 loop is CASSQGWWPTATNEKLFF. The CDR3 nucleotides are TGTGCCAGCAGCCAGGGTTGGTGGCCGACGGCAACTAATGAAAAACTGTTTTTT.

This clonotype appeared a few times. The V gene is TRBV7-3, the J gene TRBJ2-2; D not resolved. Germline V gives CDR1 SGHTA, CDR2 FQGTGA. V lost 4 bases to trimming and J lost 0 bases, with 9 bases between them. This CDR3 is 15 amino acids long. This chain's CDR3 is CASSSLGSNTGELFF. CDR3 sequence (DNA): TGTGCCAGCAGCTCGTTGGGATCGAACACCGGGGAGCTGTTTTTT.

This clonotype was seen more than once but under ten times. The rearrangement joins TRBV5-4 to TRBJ2-1; 7 positions agree with TRBD1. The germline gives CDR1 SGHNT, CDR2 YYREEE (reference sequence). The CDR3 contains 18 residues. V gave up 4 bases and J gave up 2 bases; unmatched junction bases: 15. The CDR3 reads CASSPMGHTGQTYNEQFF. The DNA for the CDR3 is TGTGCCAGCAGCCCAATGGGGCATACGGGACAGACCTACAATGAGCAGTTCTTC.

The V and J genes are TRBV12-3 or TRBV12-4 and TRBJ2-1, with D possibly being TRBD2 (6 bases). The CDR3 contains 15 residues. V lost 3 bases, J lost 7 bases, and 16 bases lay in between. CDR3 residues: CASSLFSDRGNEQFF. CDR3 nucleotides: TGTGCCAGCAGTTTGTTTTCTGACCGGGGGAATGAGCAGTTCTTC.

V usage is TRBV3-1 and J usage is TRBJ1-6; no reliable D call. The CDR3 runs to 14 residues. Per the germline V gene, CDR1 is LGHDT and CDR2 is YNNKEL (reference sequence). Trimming shortened V by 1 base and J by 5 bases, and 6 bases separated the two germline ends. CDR3 amino acids: CASSQGANNSPLHF. The CDR3 nucleotides read TGTGCCAGCAGCCAAGGGGCAAATAATTCACCCCTCCACTTT.

This chain links TRBV7-6 with TRBJ2-1, with 8 bases that match TRBD2. Germline V gene sequence: CDR1 SGHVS, CDR2 FNYEAQ. This CDR3 is built from 14 residues. The trim removed 0 bases at V and 6 bases at J, leaving 1 base unmatched. The CDR3, as DNA: TGTGCCAGCAGCTTAGCGGCGGGGGGCAATGAGCAGTTCTTC. It translates to CASSLAAGGNEQFF.

The chain couples TRBV6-5 to TRBJ2-5; TRBD1 agrees at 7 bases. Looked up from germline, CDR1 is MNHEY and CDR2 is SVGAGI. The J segment lost 2 bases and the V segment lost 4 bases, leaving 10 bases of the junction unmatched. The CDR3 runs to 16 residues. The CDR3 coding sequence is TGTGCCAGCAGTTTTGTGACGGGCAGGGGGCAAGAGACCCAGTACTTC. This codes for CASSFVTGRGQETQYF.

This clonotype was recorded a few times. J is TRBJ2-1 and V is TRBV11-1; D gene ambiguous. The germline V gene encodes CDR1 SGHAT and CDR2 FQDESV (reference sequence). The CDR3 consists of 14 residues. V lost 0 bases and J 6 bases, leaving 9 bases between the germline ends. The CDR3 reads CASSLARWINEQFF. In DNA form, the CDR3 reads TGTGCCAGCAGCTTAGCCCGTTGGATCAATGAGCAGTTCTTC.

This clonotype came up a few times. Here the CDR3 DNA reads TGTGCCAGCAGGCCGACTAGCGGGGGGGCCCAAGAGACCCAGTACTTC. Residues: CASRPTSGGAQETQYF. The chain employs TRBV5-4 and TRBJ2-5; 14 bases match TRBD2. The CDR3 covers 16 residues. Trimming removed 5 bases from V and 1 base from J; junction bases left unmatched: 4. Germline CDR1 reads SGHNT; CDR2 reads YYREEE (reference sequence).

The rearrangement joins TRBV5-6 to TRBJ2-2, with 10 bases fitting TRBD2. CDR1 and CDR2 (germline): SGHDT, YYEEEE. Trimming removed 2 bases from V and 6 bases from J; junction bases left unmatched: 10. The CDR3 has 17 amino acids. DNA of the CDR3: TGTGCCAGCAGCTTTCGTCATCTAGCGGGGGACTCCGGGGAGCTGTTTTTT. Translating it yields CASSFRHLAGDSGELFF.

The chain couples TRBV5-1 to TRBJ1-1, with 9 bases identical to TRBD1. Germline V gives CDR1 SGHRS, CDR2 YFSETQ. V lost 1 base and J lost 0; bases outside the gene matches: 7. This CDR3 has 17 residues. The CDR3 nucleotides are TGCGCCAGCAGCTTGTCCGGGACAGGGACCATGAACACTGAAGCTTTCTTT. It yields the protein CASSLSGTGTMNTEAFF.

This clonotype was observed a few times. V is TRBV30 and J is TRBJ1-1, with no clear D. Germline CDR1 is GTSNPN and CDR2 is SVGIG (reference sequence). Trimming pared 0 bases from V and 6 bases from J, leaving 8 bases between. This CDR3 comprises 12 residues. The CDR3 region has the DNA TGTGCCTGGAGTGTACAGCCCCCTGAAGCTTTCTTT. This codes for CAWSVQPPEAFF.

The chain employs TRBV4-1 and TRBJ1-6; possible D gene TRBD1, 5 bases. The germline V gene encodes CDR1 MGHRA and CDR2 YSYEKL. This CDR3 contains 14 residues. The ends were cut back, 1 base at V and 9 bases at J, with 10 bases in the middle. CDR3 in amino acids: CASSQGQGGSPLHF. CDR3 DNA: TGCGCCAGCAGCCAAGGGCAGGGAGGTTCACCCCTCCACTTT.

In its sample, this clonotype was seen a few times. The rearrangement uses TRBV7-2 and TRBJ2-2; 11 nucleotides line up with TRBD1. This CDR3 contains 18 residues. Germline CDR1 reads SGHTA; CDR2 reads FQGNSA. V lost 4 bases and J lost 6; bases outside the gene matches: 13. The CDR3, as DNA: TGTGCCAGCAGCTCTACTGTTTATCCGGGACAGGGGGCCGGGGAGCTGTTTTTT. Its translation: CASSSTVYPGQGAGELFF. The entire variable domain, with the rest obtained from reference TRBV7-2 and TRBJ2-2, is as follows: GAGVSQSPSNKVTEKGKDVELRCDPISGHTALYWYRQSLGQGLEFLIYFQGNSAPDKSGLPSDRFSAERTGGSVSTLTIQRTQQEDSAVYLCASSSTVYPGQGAGELFFGEGSRLTVL.

The chain couples TRBV2 to TRBJ1-1, with D unclear. Germline loops: CDR1 SNHLY, CDR2 FYNNEI. This CDR3 region has 13 residues. Trimming took off 8 bases at V and 5 bases at J, with 15 bases between the two ends. The CDR3 DNA is TGTGCCAGCGGGCGTGAACTGTCGACTGAAGCTTTCTTT. Protein product: CASGRELSTEAFF. The entire variable domain, with the rest obtained from reference TRBV2 and TRBJ1-1, is as follows: EPEVTQTPSHQVTQMGQEVILRCVPISNHLYFYWYRQILGQKVEFLVSFYNNEISEKSEIFDDQFSVERPDGSNFTLKIRSTKLEDSAMYFCASGRELSTEAFFGQGTRLTVV.

The chain has TRBV3-1 and TRBJ2-3; TRBD2 aligns across 10 bases. V shed 0 bases, J shed 2 bases, and the junction held 8 bases outside the gene matches. CDR1 is LGHDT and CDR2 is YNNKEL in the germline V gene (reference sequence). This CDR3 comprises 18 residues. CDR3 bases: TGTGCCAGCAGCCAAGACCTCGCTAGCGGGAGTATCACAGATACGCAGTATTTT. Translating it yields CASSQDLASGSITDTQYF.

Notes on this clonotype: This sequence may be a read error, since a much larger clone differs from it by one base. The chain is built from TRBV11-2 and TRBJ2-3; 9 positions match TRBD2. V lost 5 bases to trimming and J lost 10 bases; unmatched junction nucleotides: 4. The CDR3 loop spans 12 amino acids. Germline values: CDR1 SGHAT, CDR2 FQNNGV. The CDR3 DNA follows: TGTGCCAGCAGCCTCGGACTAGCGTCGCAGTATTTT. This encodes CASSLGLASQYF.

The J gene is TRBJ2-3, the V gene TRBV6-2 or TRBV6-3, with 8 bases lining up with TRBD2. The CDR3 spans 16 residues. Germline CDR1 is MNHEY and CDR2 is SVGEGT. The J segment lost 6 bases and the V segment lost 6 bases, leaving 14 bases of the junction unmatched. CDR3 bases: TGTGCCAGCAGCCTCCTTCGCGAGCGGGGGAGCGATACGCAGTATTTT. This translates into CASSLLRERGSDTQYF.

In its sample, this clonotype was seen a few times. The chain uses TRBV12-3 or TRBV12-4 and TRBJ2-7, with 7 bases fitting TRBD2. The CDR3 totals 14 residues. J gave up 6 bases and V 6 bases, and 11 bases lay outside the gene matches. CDR3 nucleotides: TGTGCCAGCAGCCTCGAGAACTCGGGGGGCGAGCAGTACTTC. Residues: CASSLENSGGEQYF.

The table lists this clonotype with a count of one. The rearrangement joins TRBV5-1 to TRBJ1-1; D is unclear. Per germline, CDR1 SGHRS and CDR2 YFSETQ. There are 15 residues in the CDR3. The V end lost 4 bases, the J end lost 0 bases, and 13 bases lay between the germline ends. The CDR3 nucleotides read TGCGCCAGCAGCGGAGCCGGGCTTCTGAACACTGAAGCTTTCTTT. It encodes CASSGAGLLNTEAFF.